A selection of T cell receptor beta chains follows, all from one sample in a study of beta chain features in type 1 diabetes. Sequenced by immunoSEQ multiplex PCR; TCRdb stores in-frame clones only, minus some. The sample carries roughly 150,000 clones, 11% recorded once. Material: central memory CD4+ T cells from blood. The origin of the receptors is a young man in good health. Each CDR3 is given with its conserved first and last residue. Fields, in order: CDR3 DNA, CDR3 protein, V gene, J gene, clone size, D gene. D genes are given only for firm matches. The size of a clone is reported for some rows only, either as once, few or many, or as a class for expanded clones.

CDR3nt: TGTGCCAGCTCACTGTTAAAGACAGGTACCTACGAGCAGTACTTC
CDR3aa: CASSLLKTGTYEQYF
v_gene: TRBV18
j_gene: TRBJ2-7
abundance: few
d_gene: NA

CDR3nt: TGTGCCAGCAGTATTACTAGCGGGGGCACAGATACGCAGTATTTT
CDR3aa: CASSITSGGTDTQYF
v_gene: TRBV13
j_gene: TRBJ2-3
abundance: few
d_gene: TRBD2

CDR3nt: TGTGCCATCAGTGAGCCCGGACTAGCGGGGAACTCCTACGAGCAGTACTTC
CDR3aa: CAISEPGLAGNSYEQYF
v_gene: TRBV10-3
j_gene: TRBJ2-7
abundance: few
d_gene: TRBD2

CDR3nt: TGTGCCAGCAGCCAACAAGAGACCCAGTACTTC
CDR3aa: CASSQQETQYF
v_gene: TRBV5-4
j_gene: TRBJ2-5
abundance: few
d_gene: NA

CDR3nt: TGTGCCAGCAGTCCGCAGGGCCAAGAGACCCAGTACTTC
CDR3aa: CASSPQGQETQYF
v_gene: TRBV5-6
j_gene: TRBJ2-5
abundance: few
d_gene: NA

CDR3nt: TGTGCCACCCAAGGCGGGGACACAGATACGCAGTATTTT
CDR3aa: CATQGGDTDTQYF
v_gene: TRBV6-5
j_gene: TRBJ2-3
abundance: few
d_gene: NA

CDR3nt: TGCGCCAGCAGCCAAGACCTAGGAACTAGCGGACGTACTAGCACAGATACGCAGTATTTT
CDR3aa: CASSQDLGTSGRTSTDTQYF
v_gene: TRBV4-3
j_gene: TRBJ2-3
abundance: many
d_gene: TRBD2

CDR3nt: TGTGCCAGCAGCCCTAATTGGAGTTCTGATACGCAGTATTTT
CDR3aa: CASSPNWSSDTQYF
v_gene: TRBV9
j_gene: TRBJ2-3
abundance: few
d_gene: NA

CDR3nt: TGCGCCAGCAGCCAAGCGGGGACAGGGGGCTACGAGCAGTACTTC
CDR3aa: CASSQAGTGGYEQYF
v_gene: TRBV4-3
j_gene: TRBJ2-7
abundance: NA
d_gene: TRBD1

CDR3nt: TGTGCCAGCAGCACCCTACCAGGGACCACTGAAGCTTTCTTT
CDR3aa: CASSTLPGTTEAFF
v_gene: TRBV9
j_gene: TRBJ1-1
abundance: few
d_gene: NA

CDR3nt: TGTGAACTATGGGGACGACGGGAGGGTATTCAGTACTTC
CDR3aa: CELWGRREGIQYF
v_gene: TRBV10-3
j_gene: TRBJ2-4
abundance: few
d_gene: TRBD2

CDR3nt: TGTGCCAGCAGCCATGAGGGCCCCGGGGACGAGCAGTACTTC
CDR3aa: CASSHEGPGDEQYF
v_gene: TRBV14
j_gene: TRBJ2-7
abundance: few
d_gene: NA

CDR3nt: TGTGCCAGCAGTTTCGGAGGGGGCCACCTCTACGAGCAGTACTTC
CDR3aa: CASSFGGGHLYEQYF
v_gene: TRBV28
j_gene: TRBJ2-7
abundance: few
d_gene: NA

CDR3nt: TGTGCCAGCAGCCTTTACAGGGTGGGCGAGCAGTACTTC
CDR3aa: CASSLYRVGEQYF
v_gene: TRBV7-2
j_gene: TRBJ2-7
abundance: few
d_gene: NA

CDR3nt: TGTGCCAGCAGCCAAGTGTCCTCTGGAAACACCATATATTTT
CDR3aa: CASSQVSSGNTIYF
v_gene: TRBV14
j_gene: TRBJ1-3
abundance: few
d_gene: NA

CDR3nt: TGTGCCAGCAGCCAAGGTGGCGGAGATAACTATGGCTACACCTTC
CDR3aa: CASSQGGGDNYGYTF
v_gene: TRBV4-2
j_gene: TRBJ1-2
abundance: NA
d_gene: NA

CDR3nt: TGTGCCAGCTCACCACCGAGTGCGAGGGAGACCCAGTACTTC
CDR3aa: CASSPPSARETQYF
v_gene: TRBV18
j_gene: TRBJ2-5
abundance: NA
d_gene: NA

CDR3nt: TGTGCCTGGAGTGGTGGCTACACCTTC
CDR3aa: CAWSGGYTF
v_gene: TRBV30
j_gene: TRBJ1-2
abundance: few
d_gene: NA

CDR3nt: TGTGCCAGCAGCCAAGATGGGTGGCCCAGATTAAAAGATACGCAGTATTTT
CDR3aa: CASSQDGWPRLKDTQYF
v_gene: TRBV14
j_gene: TRBJ2-3
abundance: many
d_gene: NA

CDR3nt: TGTGCCAGCAGCCCGGACAGGGATCAGCCCCAGCATTTT
CDR3aa: CASSPDRDQPQHF
v_gene: TRBV9
j_gene: TRBJ1-5
abundance: NA
d_gene: TRBD1

CDR3nt: TGTGCCAGCAGCAGGACCGGGACTATCCAAGAGACCCAGTACTTC
CDR3aa: CASSRTGTIQETQYF
v_gene: TRBV11-1
j_gene: TRBJ2-5
abundance: NA
d_gene: TRBD2

CDR3nt: TGTGCCATCAGTAAAGAGGGGTCGACCTACGAGCAGTACTTC
CDR3aa: CAISKEGSTYEQYF
v_gene: TRBV10-3
j_gene: TRBJ2-7
abundance: NA
d_gene: NA

CDR3nt: TGTGCCAGCAGCGTAGGGGCTAGCGGCTCCAACACCGGGGAGCTGTTTTTT
CDR3aa: CASSVGASGSNTGELFF
v_gene: TRBV9
j_gene: TRBJ2-2
abundance: NA
d_gene: TRBD2

CDR3nt: TGTGCCAGCAGTCCCCTAGTCGGGTGGAACTACGAGCAGTACTTC
CDR3aa: CASSPLVGWNYEQYF
v_gene: TRBV28
j_gene: TRBJ2-7
abundance: few
d_gene: NA

CDR3nt: TGCAGCGTTGAAGGGCAGGGGGCAGGGCAGCCCCAGCATTTT
CDR3aa: CSVEGQGAGQPQHF
v_gene: TRBV29-1
j_gene: TRBJ1-5
abundance: NA
d_gene: TRBD1

CDR3nt: TGTGCCATCAGTACAGGGACCGAGCAGTACTTC
CDR3aa: CAISTGTEQYF
v_gene: TRBV10-3
j_gene: TRBJ2-7
abundance: NA
d_gene: NA

CDR3nt: TGTGCCAGTATGTTGACAGGGGGCTATGGCTACACCTTC
CDR3aa: CASMLTGGYGYTF
v_gene: TRBV19
j_gene: TRBJ1-2
abundance: NA
d_gene: TRBD1

CDR3nt: TGTGCCTGGAGTCTAGGGGACAGGGACACCGGGGAGCTGTTTTTT
CDR3aa: CAWSLGDRDTGELFF
v_gene: TRBV30
j_gene: TRBJ2-2
abundance: many
d_gene: TRBD1

CDR3nt: TGTGCCAGCAGCTTAACGGAGGGGACTAGCCAGTTCTTC
CDR3aa: CASSLTEGTSQFF
v_gene: TRBV7-3
j_gene: TRBJ2-1
abundance: many
d_gene: TRBD2

CDR3nt: TGTGCCAGCAGCGTAGGACAGGTCGGGGAGCTGTTTTTT
CDR3aa: CASSVGQVGELFF
v_gene: TRBV9
j_gene: TRBJ2-2
abundance: few
d_gene: NA

CDR3nt: TGTGCCATCAGTGAGGGCCGGGGCAACGCTGAAGCTTTCTTT
CDR3aa: CAISEGRGNAEAFF
v_gene: TRBV10-3
j_gene: TRBJ1-1
abundance: NA
d_gene: NA

CDR3nt: TGTGCCAGCAGCTTAGCGGGAGGGACTGAGCAGTTCTTC
CDR3aa: CASSLAGGTEQFF
v_gene: TRBV7-2
j_gene: TRBJ2-1
abundance: NA
d_gene: TRBD2

CDR3nt: TGCGCCAGCAGCAATCCCGGGACACAGAACACCGGGGAGCTGTTTTTT
CDR3aa: CASSNPGTQNTGELFF
v_gene: TRBV5-1
j_gene: TRBJ2-2
abundance: few
d_gene: NA

CDR3nt: TGTGCCAGCAGCTTGGTCGGGGGTTCCTATAATTCACCCCTCCACTTT
CDR3aa: CASSLVGGSYNSPLHF
v_gene: TRBV5-4
j_gene: TRBJ1-6
abundance: few
d_gene: NA

CDR3nt: TGTGCCAGCAGCTCGGGGACAGGGTCCCCCTCCGGGGAGCTGTTTTTT
CDR3aa: CASSSGTGSPSGELFF
v_gene: TRBV5-4
j_gene: TRBJ2-2
abundance: NA
d_gene: TRBD1

CDR3nt: TGTGCCAGCAGCAGAGAACAGGGAGGCGCCTATGAAGCTTTCTTT
CDR3aa: CASSREQGGAYEAFF
v_gene: TRBV4-2
j_gene: TRBJ1-1
abundance: NA
d_gene: NA

CDR3nt: TGTGCCAGCAGCTTAGGGGGACAGGGGAAGTACGAGCAGTACTTC
CDR3aa: CASSLGGQGKYEQYF
v_gene: TRBV7-9
j_gene: TRBJ2-7
abundance: NA
d_gene: TRBD1

CDR3nt: TGCGCCAGCAGCAGACAGGAAAACAATGAGCAGTTCTTC
CDR3aa: CASSRQENNEQFF
v_gene: TRBV4-1
j_gene: TRBJ2-1
abundance: few
d_gene: NA

CDR3nt: TGTGCCAGCAGACCGGGAGGGAGGGAGACCCAGTACTTC
CDR3aa: CASRPGGRETQYF
v_gene: TRBV27
j_gene: TRBJ2-5
abundance: few
d_gene: TRBD2